The rows below give T cell receptor beta chains drawn from one sample of a study of patients and donors after allogeneic stem cell transplantation. TCRdb passed the RT-PCR reads through MiXCR, listing each CDR3 protein once. In the table there are about 110,000 distinct CDR3 sequences, 35% of which are singletons. The sequenced sample consisted of blood, either unsorted or a sorted T cell fraction (not recorded which). The receptors were gathered from a human donor who was either an allogeneic HSCT recipient or a stem cell or donor lymphocyte infusion donor (not recorded which). It is not recorded whose cells these are; they may come from a transplant donor. The CDR3 runs from the conserved cysteine through the conserved F or W. A D gene is named only where the DNA matches it firmly. Rows give clone size only sometimes, using once, few, many, or a class for an expanded clone.

v_gene	abundance	j_gene	d_gene	CDR3aa	CDR3nt
TRBV9	NA	TRBJ2-2	TRBD2	CASRVSGSAGELFF	TGTGCCAGCAGGGTCAGCGGGAGCGCCGGGGAGCTGTTTTTT
TRBV5-6	NA	TRBJ2-3	NA	CASSLVFTDTQYF	TGTGCCAGCAGCTTGGTGTTCACAGATACGCAGTATTTT
TRBV6-5	few	TRBJ1-1	NA	CASSYGDTEAFF	TGTGCCAGCAGTTACGGGGACACTGAAGCTTTCTTT
TRBV20-1	NA	TRBJ1-4	TRBD1	CSARSDREKLFF	TGCAGTGCTAGATCGGACAGGGAAAAACTGTTTTTT
TRBV5-1	NA	TRBJ2-3	TRBD2	CASSWGGTQYF	TGCGCCAGCAGCTGGGGGGGTACGCAGTATTTT
TRBV12-3/TRBV12-4	few	TRBJ2-1	NA	CASSGGGGENEQFF	TGTGCCAGCAGTGGGGGAGGGGGAGAAAATGAGCAGTTCTTC
TRBV18	few	TRBJ1-5	NA	CASSPGNGNQPQHF	TGTGCCAGCTCACCGGGAAATGGCAATCAGCCCCAGCATTTT
TRBV20-1	once	TRBJ2-1	NA	CSAPRLSHEQFF	TGCAGTGCTCCCCGGCTCTCCCATGAGCAGTTCTTC
TRBV4-2	few	TRBJ2-7	NA	CASSQDIPPRYEQYF	TGTGCCAGCAGCCAAGATATCCCCCCGAGGTACGAGCAGTACTTC
TRBV4-2	few	TRBJ1-2	NA	CASSQSDRGYTF	TGTGCCAGCAGCCAATCTGATCGGGGCTACACCTTC
TRBV30	NA	TRBJ2-7	NA	CAWSPTRGYEQYF	TGTGCCTGGAGTCCAACCCGAGGGTACGAGCAGTACTTC
TRBV20-1	once	TRBJ1-2	TRBD1	CSALPGQGSGYTF	TGCAGTGCTCTGCCGGGACAGGGGTCTGGCTACACCTTC
TRBV11-2	few	TRBJ2-3	NA	CASSLEYRLSADTQYF	TGTGCCAGCAGCTTAGAGTACAGGCTATCGGCAGATACGCAGTATTTT
TRBV20-1	few	TRBJ1-5	TRBD1	CSARDSGTGGVQPQHF	TGCAGTGCTAGAGATAGTGGAACAGGGGGCGTTCAGCCCCAGCATTTT
TRBV5-1	many	TRBJ1-1	NA	CASSGQKNTEAFF	TGCGCCAGCAGTGGGCAGAAGAACACTGAAGCTTTCTTT
TRBV29-1	NA	TRBJ1-1	NA	CSVALTDTEAFF	TGCAGCGTTGCTCTCACGGACACTGAAGCTTTCTTT
TRBV4-2	few	TRBJ1-5	NA	CASSQDLSGNQPQHF	TGTGCCAGCAGCCAAGATCTTTCAGGGAATCAGCCCCAGCATTTT
TRBV20-1	few	TRBJ1-1	NA	CSARRRGTEAFF	TGCAGTGCTAGGCGCAGGGGCACTGAAGCTTTCTTT
TRBV4-2	NA	TRBJ2-1	TRBD1	CASSRDRDYNEQFF	TGTGCCAGCAGCCGAGACAGGGATTACAATGAGCAGTTCTTC